Below are 27 T cell receptor beta chains sequenced from a single sample in a study of beta chain features in type 1 diabetes (dated by TCRdb to 2016 to 2019). The library came from the immunoSEQ multiplex PCR assay. The entire amount of isolated RNA was reverse transcribed using the High Capacity cDNA Reverse Transcription Kit, so the sequenced TCRB transcripts were expressed ones. TCRdb obtained this table from immuneACCESS and retained in-frame rearrangements with V and J assigned. These tables miss some clones; where compared with another copy, unresolved V genes account for less than half of the shortfall, and the remainder is unexplained. The sample records 300,000 to 450,000 clones, roughly a fifth of which are singletons. The ten most abundant clones make up under 0.05% of the sample. Source material: naive CD4+ T cells from blood. This specimen's cell subset or site label, per the study, means: true naive CD4+ T cells. All receptors come from a young woman in good health.

This clone was picked up a small number of times. The CDR3 nucleotides are TGCAGCGTTGCACGGGAGACTAGCGGGAGGCCGACGCACACCGGGGAGCTGTTTTTT. Its protein product is CSVARETSGRPTHTGELFF. V is TRBV29-1 and J is TRBJ2-2, with 13 positions matching TRBD2. V trimming: 4 bases; J trimming: 3 bases; junction bases outside the gene matches: 14. The germline V gene has CDR1 SQVTM and CDR2 ANQGSEA. This CDR3 comprises 19 residues.

The chain couples TRBV18 to TRBJ2-4; TRBD1 is a possible D gene (7 bases). Germline loops: CDR1 KGHSH, CDR2 LQKENI. The CDR3 spans 15 residues. The germline V and J ends were trimmed by 0 bases and 7 bases, with 13 bases remaining between them. The DNA for the CDR3 is TGTGCCAGCTCACCACCGGAGGGGGCAGGGAACATTCAGTACTTC. Translation: CASSPPEGAGNIQYF.

The genes are TRBV5-4 and TRBJ1-6, with D hard to call. Germline CDR1 reads SGHNT; CDR2 reads YYREEE (reference sequence). Trimming removed 0 bases from V and 10 bases from J, with 17 bases in between. The length of the CDR3 is 16 residues. CDR3 DNA: TGTGCCAGCAGCTTGGCCGGCCATAGCCTAGGCTCACCCCTCCACTTT. Protein sequence: CASSLAGHSLGSPLHF.

This clone appeared a few times. The V and J genes are TRBV19 and TRBJ2-7; D is perhaps TRBD2 (5 bases). Trimming took 3 bases from V and 0 from J, leaving 6 bases between them. Germline CDR1 is LNHDA and CDR2 is SQIVND (reference sequence). The CDR3 has 13 amino acids. CDR3 sequence reads: CASSIGLSYEQYF. Written as DNA, the CDR3 is TGTGCCAGTAGTATCGGACTCTCCTACGAGCAGTACTTC.

This clone was counted between two and nine times. The chain combines TRBV5-1 with TRBJ2-7; the match to TRBD1 covers 9 bases. With 5 bases clipped from V and 3 bases from J, the junction kept 6 bases outside the gene matches. CDR3 length: 14 residues. Germline CDR1 reads SGHRS; CDR2 reads YFSETQ. As DNA, the CDR3 is TGCGCCAGCAGTATTCCGGGACAGGGCTACGAGCAGTACTTC. This gives the protein CASSIPGQGYEQYF.

The V call is TRBV30, the J call TRBJ1-4, with 9 bases fitting TRBD1. CDR3 length: 15 amino acids. The V gene's germline CDR1 is GTSNPN and CDR2 SVGIG (reference sequence). Trimming at V came to 5 bases and at J to 8 bases, leaving 12 bases not matched to a gene. CDR3 nucleotide sequence: TGTGCCTGGGGCCTAAGGGACAGGGTGAAGGAAAAACTGTTTTTT. This encodes CAWGLRDRVKEKLFF.

The gene calls are TRBV6-6 and TRBJ1-5; tentative D call: TRBD1 (5 bases). Germline-derived CDR1 and CDR2 are MNHNY and SVGAGI (reference sequence). The CDR3 is made up of 14 amino acids. The germline V and J ends were trimmed by 6 bases and 2 bases, with 11 bases remaining between them. CDR3 nucleotide sequence: TGTGCCAGCAGAGGGGAATTTGGCAATCAGCCCCAGCATTTT. Translating it yields CASRGEFGNQPQHF.

The sample holds a few counts of this clone. The V call is TRBV14, the J call TRBJ1-1; 10 bases line up with TRBD1. V was clipped by 4 bases and J by 4 bases; unmatched bases: 3. CDR1 is SGHDN, CDR2 FVKESK, per germline. The CDR3 length is 14 residues. The DNA for the CDR3 is TGTGCCAGCAGCCCTAGGACAGGGGGCACTGAAGCTTTCTTT. This codes for CASSPRTGGTEAFF.

The chain carries TRBV4-3 and TRBJ2-3, with D perhaps matching TRBD2 (5 bases). This CDR3 has 16 amino acids. Germline V gives CDR1 LGHNA, CDR2 YSLEER. V lost 0 bases and J 0 bases, leaving 10 bases between the germline ends. The CDR3 is CASSQDSTGSTDTQYF. CDR3 nucleotide sequence: TGCGCCAGCAGCCAAGATTCGACGGGAAGCACAGATACGCAGTATTTT.

This rearrangement joins TRBV18 to TRBJ1-3, with D maybe TRBD1 (6 bases). Trimming left V 6 bases short and J 0 bases short, with 12 bases between. CDR1 and CDR2 from the germline V gene are KGHSH and LQKENI. The CDR3 runs 15 residues. CDR3 region: CASSQGNYSGNTIYF. The CDR3 coding sequence is TGTGCCAGCTCTCAGGGGAATTACTCTGGAAACACCATATATTTT.

The CDR3 reads CASSSVRTENTEAFF. Here the CDR3 DNA reads TGTGCCAGCAGCTCAGTCCGGACAGAAAACACTGAAGCTTTCTTT. V gene TRBV11-3 combines with J gene TRBJ1-1; D is possibly TRBD1 (6 bases). This CDR3 has 15 residues. Germline CDR1 reads SGHNT; CDR2 reads YENEEA. Trimming took 4 bases from V and 2 from J, leaving 14 bases between them.

This clone has a handful of counts. The rearrangement links TRBV19 to TRBJ2-7, with 7 bases aligning to TRBD2. The CDR3 has 14 residues. V was clipped by 5 bases and J by 1 base; unmatched bases: 5. The germline gives CDR1 LNHDA, CDR2 SQIVND (reference sequence). CDR3 sequence reads: CASSRAGASYEQYF. The CDR3 nucleotides are TGTGCCAGTAGTCGGGCGGGAGCATCCTACGAGCAGTACTTC.

The chain links TRBV30 to TRBJ2-1; no reliable D call. This CDR3 has 13 residues. Trimming removed 0 bases from V and 8 bases from J, with 11 bases in between. CDR1 is GTSNPN and CDR2 is SVGIG in the germline V gene (reference sequence). The CDR3: CAWSVATHDEQFF. The CDR3 DNA reads as TGTGCCTGGAGTGTAGCCACCCACGATGAGCAGTTCTTC.

This clone showed up just a few times. The chain links TRBV30 to TRBJ1-6; tentatively, D is TRBD1 (6 bases). Germline V lookup: CDR1 GTSNPN, CDR2 SVGIG (reference sequence). This CDR3 is 12 amino acids long. Deletions cut 7 bases from V and 7 bases from J, with 11 bases between. The CDR3 sequence is CAYRDENSPLHF. The CDR3 bases are TGTGCCTACAGGGATGAGAATTCACCCCTCCACTTT.

This clone was observed a handful of times. The J gene is TRBJ1-5, the V gene TRBV18; a weak D match, TRBD1 (5 bases). Germline CDR1 KGHSH, CDR2 LQKENI. The ends were cut back, 4 bases at V and 5 bases at J, with 12 bases in the middle. This CDR3 is built from 14 residues. The CDR3 DNA is TGTGCCAGCTCACAGGGACTGTCCGATCAGCCCCAGCATTTT. As protein: CASSQGLSDQPQHF.

This sequence joins TRBV5-1 and TRBJ2-2, with a possible D match to TRBD2 (5 bases). Germline values: CDR1 SGHRS, CDR2 YFSETQ. V was pared by 4 bases and J by 6 bases, with 13 bases between. The CDR3 runs to 14 residues. The CDR3 region is CASSPRGSSGELFF. In DNA, the CDR3 is TGCGCCAGCAGCCCCCGGGGAAGTTCCGGGGAGCTGTTTTTT.

The J gene is TRBJ2-7, the V gene TRBV29-1, with 11 positions matching TRBD1. The CDR3 runs 13 residues. CDR1 SQVTM and CDR2 ANQGSEA come from the germline V gene. Trimming cost V 7 bases and J 4 bases; bases outside gene matches: 6. The DNA for the CDR3 is TGCAGCGCCTCGGGGGACAGGGGGTACGAGCAGTACTTC. Protein: CSASGDRGYEQYF.

V is TRBV6-9 and J is TRBJ2-7; 7 nucleotides align to TRBD1. The CDR3 is 16 residues long. Germline assignment: CDR1 MNHGY and CDR2 SVAAGI. V trimming: 0 bases; J trimming: 3 bases; junction bases outside the gene matches: 8. The CDR3 loop reads CASSYSGRGYSYEQYF. In nucleotides, the CDR3 is TGTGCCAGCAGTTATTCTGGCAGGGGGTATAGCTACGAGCAGTACTTC.

This clone was recorded a few times. This chain links TRBV5-6 with TRBJ2-5, with 9 positions matching TRBD1. CDR1 is SGHDT and CDR2 is YYEEEE in the germline V gene. This CDR3 is 14 amino acids long. With 4 bases clipped from V and 4 bases from J, the junction kept 5 bases outside the gene matches. CDR3 protein: CASSEQGAGETQYF. Written as DNA, the CDR3 is TGTGCCAGCAGCGAACAGGGGGCCGGAGAGACCCAGTACTTC.

The chain recombines TRBV4-2 with TRBJ2-5, with D possibly matching TRBD1 (5 bases). The CDR3 runs to 16 residues. Per the germline V gene, CDR1 is LGHNA and CDR2 is YNFKEQ. Trimming stripped 11 bases from V and 5 bases from J, with 27 bases between. CDR3 amino acids: CASGVGRGRAQETQYF. The CDR3 DNA sequence: TGTGCCTCCGGTGTAGGAAGGGGTCGGGCCCAGGAGACCCAGTACTTC.

This clone has more than one count but fewer than ten. The J gene is TRBJ1-1, the V gene TRBV4-3, with 9 bases that match TRBD1. V lost 5 bases to trimming and J lost 4 bases; unmatched junction nucleotides: 8. CDR1 and CDR2 (germline): LGHNA, YSLEER. The CDR3 covers 15 residues. CDR3 sequence (DNA): TGCGCCAGCAGCGAAGGACAGGGGCTGGGCACTGAAGCTTTCTTT. Translation: CASSEGQGLGTEAFF.

V usage is TRBV10-3 and J usage is TRBJ1-1; 7 positions agree with TRBD1. CDR3 length equals 14 residues. Germline V gene sequence: CDR1 ENHRY, CDR2 SYGVKD. Trimming took 0 bases from V and 6 from J; bases not matched to a gene: 4. The CDR3 sequence: CAISESSTGSEAFF. Here the CDR3 DNA reads TGTGCCATCAGTGAGTCTTCGACAGGGTCTGAAGCTTTCTTT.

The J gene is TRBJ2-1, the V gene TRBV25-1; 8 positions match TRBD2. V gave up 4 bases and J gave up 3 bases; unmatched junction bases: 5. Germline values: CDR1 MGHDK, CDR2 SYGVNS. The CDR3 spans 15 residues. CDR3 in amino acids: CASSGAGANYNEQFF. CDR3 sequence (DNA): TGTGCCAGCAGTGGAGCGGGGGCCAACTACAATGAGCAGTTCTTC.

This clone has only a few counts. The rearrangement joins TRBV18 to TRBJ2-5; 7 bases are shared with TRBD1. The J segment lost 2 bases and the V segment lost 2 bases, leaving 5 bases of the junction unmatched. This CDR3 is built from 15 residues. The germline V gene has CDR1 KGHSH and CDR2 LQKENI. This CDR3 is CASSPGTDPQETQYF. The CDR3 nucleotides are TGTGCCAGCTCACCAGGGACAGACCCTCAAGAGACCCAGTACTTC.

This rearrangement joins TRBV19 to TRBJ2-7; D may be TRBD2 (6 bases). Germline V gene lookup returns CDR1 LNHDA and CDR2 SQIVND (reference sequence). The CDR3 is 15 residues long. Trimming cost V 5 bases and J 5 bases, with 19 bases left between them. The CDR3 nucleotides read TGTGCCAGTAGTCTTTCGGGGAGGTTTGGCGACGAGCAGTACTTC. This gives the protein CASSLSGRFGDEQYF.

The chain carries TRBV7-9 and TRBJ2-6; D not resolved. The CDR3 contains 15 residues. Trimming stripped 7 bases from V and 0 bases from J, with 10 bases between. Germline V gives CDR1 SEHNR, CDR2 FQNEAQ (reference sequence). CDR3 coding DNA: TGTGCCAGCACCCGATCCGGCTCTGGGGCCAACGTCCTGACTTTC. Its translation: CASTRSGSGANVLTF. Looking up the rest from reference TRBV7-9 and TRBJ2-6 gives the full variable domain: DTGVSQNPRHKITKRGQNVTFRCDPISEHNRLYWYRQTLGQGPEFLTYFQNEAQLEKSRLLSDRFSAERPKGSFSTLEIQRTEQGDSAMYLCASTRSGSGANVLTFGAGSRLTVL.

The chain couples TRBV25-1 to TRBJ1-1; D remains ambiguous. Trimming removed 3 bases from V and 4 bases from J, with 9 bases in between. Germline CDR1 and CDR2: MGHDK and SYGVNS. The CDR3 contains 13 residues. CDR3 coding DNA: TGTGCCAGCAGTGACCGTCTGAGCACTGAAGCTTTCTTT. Its translation is CASSDRLSTEAFF.